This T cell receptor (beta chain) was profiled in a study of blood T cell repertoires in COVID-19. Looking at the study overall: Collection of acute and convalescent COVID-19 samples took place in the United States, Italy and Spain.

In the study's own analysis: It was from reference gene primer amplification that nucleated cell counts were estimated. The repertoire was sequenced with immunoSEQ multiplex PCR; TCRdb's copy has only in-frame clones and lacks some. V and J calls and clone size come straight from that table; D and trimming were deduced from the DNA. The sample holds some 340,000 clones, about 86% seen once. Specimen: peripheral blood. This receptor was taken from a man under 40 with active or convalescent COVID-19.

CDR3 nucleotides: TGTGCCAGCAGCTCATGGGACAGCCACGAGCAGTACTTC. Protein: CASSSWDSHEQYF. This chain connects TRBV5-5 to TRBJ2-7; 7 bases line up with TRBD1. Germline V lookup: CDR1 SGHKS, CDR2 YYEKEE (reference sequence). The CDR3 is 13 amino acids. Trimming cost V 3 bases and J 5 bases; bases outside gene matches: 5.